This T cell receptor beta chain was found in a study of monozygotic twins with inflammatory bowel disease. One entry per CDR3 protein, without DNA, is what TCRdb gives after re-calling the 5' RACE reads. The sample table includes around 380,000 distinct CDR3 sequences. Germline V gene sequence: CDR1 SQVTM, CDR2 ANQGSEA. This CDR3 spans 16 amino acids. Sample: blood. The TCR comes from a human donor with ulcerative colitis or Crohn's disease, or a healthy co-twin of an affected twin (not recorded which). The chain recombines TRBV29-1 with TRBJ2-2; TCRdb's D call, TRBD1, is unchecked because there is no DNA. This CDR3 is CSVGHRTGGHTGELFF.